The sequence of this T cell receptor beta chain was determined in a study of blood T cell repertoires in COVID-19. As for the study in general: PBMCs, B-cell-depleted T cells, or T cells provided the cDNA or gDNA that made up the material.

Using immunoSEQ multiplex PCR, the repertoire was profiled, and TCRdb retains in-frame clones only, with some absent. The sample yields 250,000 to 300,000 clones, less than 90% seen once. Germline V CDR1 and CDR2: SGHRS, YFSETQ. Trimming took 2 bases from V and 7 from J, leaving 19 bases between them. This CDR3 is built from 15 residues. The V and J genes are TRBV5-1 and TRBJ2-7; TRBD1 might be the D (6 bases). Sequenced material: peripheral blood. This TCR came from a woman under 40 with COVID-19, enrolled during active disease. The CDR3 DNA reads TGCGCCAGCAGCTTCTCGGACAGCGTAACTAGGGAGCAGTACTTC. Amino acid sequence: CASSFSDSVTREQYF.